This TCR beta chain is drawn from a study of blood T cell repertoires in COVID-19. Whole-study context: Some COVID-19 samples were acute and others convalescent; all came from the United States, Italy and Spain.

As processed by the authors: Researchers report that nucleated cell counts were estimated from reference gene primer amplification. Sequenced by immunoSEQ multiplex PCR; TCRdb stores in-frame clones only, minus some. V and J calls and clone size come straight from that table; D and trimming were deduced from the DNA. Among 57,000 or so clones listed, just under 85% were seen once. Sequenced: peripheral blood. The sequence was obtained from an older man with acute or convalescent COVID-19.

CDR3 amino acids: CASKLGTSTTSYTF. The CDR3 DNA reads as TGTGCCAGTAAGTTGGGGACATCAACCACTAGCTACACCTTC. The chain recombines TRBV19 with TRBJ1-2, with D possibly being TRBD1 (6 bases). The V end was cut by 7 bases, the J end by 9 bases, with 21 bases between. The CDR3 runs 14 residues. Germline CDR1 LNHDA, CDR2 SQIVND (reference sequence).